Listed here are 11 T cell receptor beta chains from one sample, sequenced in a study of post-analysis software for immune sequencing data. General study results and limits: There were about five TRBV segments more frequent in patients than controls, and TRBV5-6, TRBV5-1 and TRBV20-1 were among them.

Carried by the TCR beta cDNA libraries were unique molecular identifiers. From the PCR reads, TCRdb called clonotypes with MiXCR, one entry per CDR3 protein. Here the sample spans hundreds of thousands of distinct CDR3 sequences, about 44% being singletons. The antigens these receptors bind are not known. Sequenced sample: blood. These receptors were collected from a girl aged 10-17 years with multiple sclerosis.

CDR3 protein: CASKFTAGVTDTQYF. The CDR3 DNA reads TGTGCCAGCAAGTTTACGGCGGGAGTGACGGATACGCAGTATTTT. V gene TRBV6-6 combines with J gene TRBJ2-3; TRBD2 agrees at 7 bases. The V gene's germline CDR1 is MNHNY and CDR2 SVGAGI (reference sequence). The CDR3 is 15 residues long. The ends lost 7 bases at V and 6 bases at J; junction bases unmatched: 13.

The rearrangement uses TRBV6-1 and TRBJ2-4; unclear D gene. The CDR3 loop spans 14 amino acids. V shed 2 bases and J shed 8 bases, with 13 bases lying between them. CDR1 and CDR2 from the germline V gene are MNHNS and SASEGT. In DNA form, the CDR3 reads TGTGCCAGCAGTGAAAGGGCCCGGGTGGACATTCAGTACTTC. Translation gives CASSERARVDIQYF.

This clonotype has more than one count but fewer than ten. This rearrangement joins TRBV29-1 to TRBJ2-3, with 11 bases fitting TRBD2. Germline trimming cut 6 bases from V and 3 bases from J; bases unmatched to any gene: 8. The CDR3 covers 15 residues. Looked up from germline, CDR1 is SQVTM and CDR2 is ANQGSEA. Here the CDR3 DNA reads TGCAGCGTGGACATAGCGGGAGGGCCGACAGATACGCAGTATTTT. Protein: CSVDIAGGPTDTQYF.

The rearrangement links TRBV28 to TRBJ2-5; 11 bases are shared with TRBD2. The germline gives CDR1 MDHEN, CDR2 SYDVKM. This CDR3 is 15 amino acids long. The junction had 7 bases not matched to a gene; V was cut back by 8 bases and J by 2 bases. CDR3 residues: CASESRTSGQETQYF. The CDR3 nucleotides are TGTGCCAGCGAGTCCCGGACTAGCGGGCAAGAGACCCAGTACTTC. The full variable domain, its missing parts supplied by reference TRBV28 and TRBJ2-5, is DVKVTQSSRYLVKRTGEKVFLECVQDMDHENMFWYRQDPGLGLRLIYFSYDVKMKEKGDIPEGYSVSREKKERFSLILESASTNQTSMYLCASESRTSGQETQYFGPGTRLLVL.

A single count supports this clonotype. The rearrangement uses TRBV20-1 and TRBJ1-6, with D possibly TRBD1 on 6 matching bases. V was shortened by 5 bases and J by 7 bases, with 15 bases between the two germline ends. The CDR3 sequence is 14 residues long. Germline V gene sequence: CDR1 DFQATT, CDR2 SNEGSKA (reference sequence). The CDR3 DNA sequence: TGCAGTGCTGGAGTGGGGACACCAAATTCACCCCTCCACTTT. It translates to CSAGVGTPNSPLHF.

The chain couples TRBV6-5 to TRBJ2-5; D gene unclear. The tail of the sequence fits TRBJ2-7 better, so the J call may be wrong. Germline lookup yields CDR1 MNHEY and CDR2 SVGAGI. This CDR3 is built from 15 residues. The CDR3 here is CASSQPMGRPYEQYF. DNA of the CDR3: TGTGCCAGCAGCCAACCCATGGGCCGGCCTTACGAGCAGTACTTC.

This sequence joins TRBV2 and TRBJ1-1, with D hard to call. This CDR3 is 13 amino acids long. Per germline, CDR1 SNHLY and CDR2 FYNNEI. Deletions cut 6 bases from V and 0 bases from J, with 8 bases between. In nucleotides, the CDR3 is TGTGCCAGCAGCACGTTGATGAACACTGAAGCTTTCTTT. It encodes CASSTLMNTEAFF. Variable domain in full (rest from reference TRBV2 and TRBJ1-1): EPEVTQTPSHQVTQMGQEVILRCVPISNHLYFYWYRQILGQKVEFLVSFYNNEISEKSEIFDDQFSVERPDGSNFTLKIRSTKLEDSAMYFCASSTLMNTEAFFGQGTRLTVV.

The chain joins TRBV6-4 to TRBJ2-1; maybe TRBD1 (6 bases). Germline CDR1 and CDR2: MRHNA and SNTAGT. The CDR3 is made up of 15 amino acids. Trimming stripped 2 bases from V and 4 bases from J, with 12 bases between. CDR3 amino acids: CASSDTDSTYNEQFF. In DNA, the CDR3 is TGTGCCAGCAGTGACACGGACAGCACATACAATGAGCAGTTCTTC.

This rearrangement joins TRBV20-1 to TRBJ2-1; D is perhaps TRBD2 (6 bases). The CDR3 length is 15 residues. CDR1 is DFQATT and CDR2 is SNEGSKA in the germline V gene (reference sequence). V dropped 1 base and J dropped 4 bases, with 14 bases sitting between them. The CDR3 spells CSARGGTGTYNEQFF. For the CDR3, the DNA is TGCAGTGCTAGAGGGGGGACTGGAACTTACAATGAGCAGTTCTTC.

V and J are TRBV7-9 and TRBJ2-4, with D possibly being TRBD2 (6 bases). Looked up from germline, CDR1 is SEHNR and CDR2 is FQNEAQ (reference sequence). Trimming removed 4 bases from V and 7 bases from J, with 20 bases in between. The CDR3 consists of 16 residues. The CDR3 sequence is CASSSGGGAHRNIQYF. DNA for the CDR3: TGTGCCAGCAGCTCAGGAGGAGGGGCCCATAGGAACATTCAGTACTTC. The variable domain in full, completed from reference TRBV7-9 and TRBJ2-4, reads DTGVSQNPRHKITKRGQNVTFRCDPISEHNRLYWYRQTLGQGPEFLTYFQNEAQLEKSRLLSDRFSAERPKGSFSTLEIQRTEQGDSAMYLCASSSGGGAHRNIQYFGAGTRLSVL.

The chain links TRBV20-1 to TRBJ2-4, with 13 bases identical to TRBD2. The end of the DNA fits TRBJ2-7 better, so the J call may be wrong. The CDR3 consists of 14 residues. Germline V gene data show CDR1 as DFQATT and CDR2 as SNEGSKA (reference sequence). CDR3 loop: CSAPRTSGSYEQYF. The CDR3 coding sequence is TGCAGTGCTCCCCGGACTAGCGGGAGCTACGAGCAGTACTTC.